A single sample is the source of the 21 T cell receptor beta chains below, sequenced in a study of control samples from healthy donors and cancer patients. Repertoires were generated with immunoSEQ multiplex PCR, while TCRdb's copy carries only in-frame clones and drops some. Altogether 150,000 to 200,000 clones are present, around 91% being singletons, with the ten largest covering more than 1.3%. Sample: blood. The receptors originated from a woman between 50 and 59 years old in good health.

This chain uses TRBV3-1 (or the pseudogene TRBV3-2) with TRBJ1-1; tentative D call: TRBD1 (5 bases). The CDR3 has 15 amino acids. Germline V gene data show CDR1 as LGHDT and CDR2 as YNNKEL (reference sequence). Trimming stripped 2 bases from V and 3 bases from J, with 13 bases between. This CDR3 reads CASSQSWGKDTEAFF. CDR3 nucleotides: TGTGCCAGCAGCCAAAGTTGGGGGAAGGACACTGAAGCTTTCTTT.

CDR3 residues: CASGGRRGQPQHF. CDR3 sequence (DNA): TGCGCCTCGGGGGGCCGTAGGGGACAGCCCCAGCATTTT. This rearrangement joins TRBV10-2 to TRBJ1-5; the D gene is possibly TRBD1 (6 bases). The CDR3 contains 13 residues. V was shortened by 11 bases and J by 7 bases, with 18 bases between the two germline ends. Per germline, CDR1 WSHSY and CDR2 SAAADI.

The chain is built from TRBV4-3 and TRBJ2-6; maybe TRBD2 (6 bases). This CDR3 spans 17 amino acids. The V end lost 4 bases, the J end lost 4 bases, and 17 bases lay between the germline ends. Germline CDR1 and CDR2: LGHNA and YSLEER. The DNA of the CDR3 is TGCGCCAGCAGCCCCCGTCAGCGGGTGGAAGGGGCCAACGTCCTGACTTTC. This sequence encodes CASSPRQRVEGANVLTF.

This clone appeared a single time. The CDR3 region has the DNA TGTGCCAGCAGTGCAGGGTCCCTTGGTAATGAAAAACTGTTTTTT. Residues: CASSAGSLGNEKLFF. V and J are TRBV27 and TRBJ1-4, with D possibly matching TRBD1 (5 bases). Between the trimmed V and J ends, which lost 5 bases and 4 bases, there was a span of 14 bases. There are 15 residues in the CDR3. The germline CDR1 and CDR2 sequences are MNHEY and SMNVEV (reference sequence).

This chain connects TRBV7-9 to TRBJ2-3, with D tentatively TRBD2 (6 bases). Germline CDR1 reads SEHNR; CDR2 reads FQNEAQ (reference sequence). CDR3 length: 15 amino acids. Trimming took 0 bases from V and 0 from J, leaving 7 bases between them. This CDR3 reads CASSLASGSTDTQYF. CDR3 in DNA: TGTGCCAGCAGCTTAGCTAGCGGTAGCACAGATACGCAGTATTTT.

V and J are TRBV3-1 (or the pseudogene TRBV3-2) and TRBJ2-7; no definite D call. This CDR3 is built from 12 residues. Trimming stripped 4 bases from V and 6 bases from J, with 10 bases between. Germline lookup yields CDR1 LGHDT and CDR2 YNNKEL (reference sequence). CDR3: CASSLMSAEQYF. In DNA, the CDR3 is TGTGCCAGCAGCCTAATGTCGGCCGAGCAGTACTTC.

The J gene is TRBJ2-1, the V gene TRBV10-2; D uncertain. Trimming left V 3 bases short and J 10 bases short, with 13 bases between. The CDR3 is made up of 13 amino acids. CDR1 WSHSY and CDR2 SAAADI come from the germline V gene. CDR3 region: CASSEYRAREQFF. The CDR3 nucleotides read TGCGCCAGCAGTGAATATCGCGCGCGGGAGCAGTTCTTC.

The CDR3, as DNA: TGTGCCAGCAGCTTTTATTTGGGGGGAGAGCAGTACTTC. Amino acid sequence: CASSFYLGGEQYF. The J gene is TRBJ2-7, the V gene TRBV11-3, with D possibly matching TRBD2 (6 bases). This CDR3 is built from 13 residues. Germline V gene lookup returns CDR1 SGHNT and CDR2 YENEEA. V was cut by 3 bases and J by 7 bases, with 13 bases left in between.

The chain uses TRBV6-2 or TRBV6-3 and TRBJ2-5; D uncertain. Germline V gene sequence: CDR1 MNHEY, CDR2 SVGEGT. CDR3 length: 14 residues. V was cut by 2 bases and J by 5 bases, with 12 bases left in between. CDR3 bases: TGTGCCAGCAGTTACGGTCGCTACTCCGAGACCCAGTACTTC. Translation: CASSYGRYSETQYF.

The genes are TRBV9 and TRBJ1-3, with 8 bases identical to TRBD1. The V and J ends lost 4 bases and 8 bases, in that order; junction bases with no gene match: 14. The CDR3 loop spans 16 amino acids. Per the germline V gene, CDR1 is SGDLS and CDR2 is YYNGEE. The CDR3 DNA follows: TGTGCCAGCAGCCTCGGGACAGGTGCCGCGATAGACACCATATATTTT. Protein product: CASSLGTGAAIDTIYF.

The chain is built from TRBV7-2 and TRBJ1-2; D unclear. Trimming took off 8 bases at V and 4 bases at J, with 14 bases between the two ends. The CDR3 contains 13 residues. Looked up from germline, CDR1 is SGHTA and CDR2 is FQGNSA. The CDR3 DNA reads as TGTGCCAGCGCCCTAGCAGCGGGCTATGGCTACACCTTC. Its protein product is CASALAAGYGYTF.

CDR3 protein: CASSFLLRGSQETQYF. DNA for the CDR3: TGTGCCAGCAGTTTTCTACTACGGGGGAGCCAAGAGACCCAGTACTTC. The rearrangement uses TRBV28 and TRBJ2-5, with D perhaps TRBD2 (6 bases). Trimming left V 3 bases short and J 1 base short, with 15 bases between. Germline V CDR1 and CDR2: MDHEN, SYDVKM. This CDR3 has 16 residues.

The chain has TRBV7-8 and TRBJ2-3; a possible D gene is TRBD1 (6 bases). Germline V lookup: CDR1 SGHVS, CDR2 FQNEAQ. V was pared by 2 bases and J by 0 bases, with 12 bases between. The length of the CDR3 is 16 residues. Here the CDR3 reads CASSLYRAFSTDTQYF. The CDR3 DNA follows: TGTGCCAGCAGCTTATACAGGGCTTTTAGCACAGATACGCAGTATTTT.

The V call is TRBV3-1 (or the pseudogene TRBV3-2), the J call TRBJ2-5; D remains ambiguous. From germline, CDR1 is LGHDT and CDR2 YNNKEL (reference sequence). The CDR3 loop spans 15 amino acids. Trimming cost V 4 bases and J 5 bases, with 17 bases left between them. The CDR3 loop is CASSLGPYTGETQYF. The CDR3 DNA follows: TGTGCCAGCAGCCTCGGACCCTACACTGGGGAGACCCAGTACTTC.

The rearrangement joins TRBV10-3 to TRBJ2-7, with TRBD1 matching 8 bases. CDR1 is ENHRY, CDR2 SYGVKD, per germline. CDR3 length equals 14 residues. The V gene end was trimmed by 6 bases and the J gene end by 0 bases; junction bases not matched to a gene: 4. CDR3 region: CAISEDRDSYEQYF. In nucleotides, the CDR3 is TGTGCCATCAGCGAGGACAGGGACTCCTACGAGCAGTACTTC.

The rearrangement joins TRBV6-5 to TRBJ1-2; tentatively, D is TRBD1 (6 bases). Germline CDR1 reads MNHEY; CDR2 reads SVGAGI. The CDR3 consists of 15 residues. V lost 3 bases and J 1 base, leaving 12 bases between the germline ends. CDR3 region: CASSYRGGSNYGYTF. CDR3 DNA: TGTGCCAGCAGTTATAGGGGGGGGAGTAACTATGGCTACACCTTC.

The chain joins TRBV27 to TRBJ2-5; the D gene could be TRBD1 or TRBD2 (6 bases each). Germline lookup yields CDR1 MNHEY and CDR2 SMNVEV (reference sequence). The V end was cut by 3 bases, the J end by 3 bases, with 11 bases between. The CDR3 loop spans 14 amino acids. CDR3 sequence: CASSFGGGKETQYF. The CDR3 DNA reads as TGTGCCAGCAGTTTCGGAGGGGGGAAAGAGACCCAGTACTTC.

V is TRBV28 and J is TRBJ1-5, with D possibly being TRBD1 (5 bases). The germline V and J ends were trimmed by 2 bases and 7 bases, with 12 bases remaining between them. CDR3 length: 14 residues. Germline CDR1 MDHEN, CDR2 SYDVKM. The CDR3 bases are TGTGCCAGCAGTTTAGGAGGGGACGAGCAGCCCCAGCATTTT. Its translation is CASSLGGDEQPQHF.

J is TRBJ1-4 and V is TRBV13; TRBD1 might be the D (5 bases). Trimming took off 0 bases at V and 6 bases at J, with 11 bases between the two ends. There are 15 residues in the CDR3. The germline V gene encodes CDR1 PRHDT and CDR2 FYEKMQ (reference sequence). CDR3 DNA: TGTGCCAGCAGCTTAGGGGGGACGGGCGATGAAAAACTGTTTTTT. It translates to CASSLGGTGDEKLFF. Drawing the rest from reference TRBV13 and TRBJ1-4, the complete variable domain is AAGVIQSPRHLIKEKRETATLKCYPIPRHDTVYWYQQGPGQDPQFLISFYEKMQSDKGSIPDRFSAQQFSDYHSELNMSSLELGDSALYFCASSLGGTGDEKLFFGSGTQLSVL.

The chain has TRBV4-3 and TRBJ2-7; TRBD1 agrees at 9 bases. The CDR3 spans 15 residues. V lost 3 bases to trimming and J lost 6 bases; unmatched junction nucleotides: 9. Germline values: CDR1 LGHNA, CDR2 YSLEER. This CDR3 reads CASSQTGDRAGEQYF. The DNA of the CDR3 is TGCGCCAGCAGCCAGACGGGGGACAGGGCTGGCGAGCAGTACTTC.

The rearrangement links TRBV5-6 to TRBJ1-4; 7 positions agree with TRBD1. CDR3 length: 15 residues. V lost 0 bases and J lost 1; bases outside the gene matches: 0. Germline CDR1 reads SGHDT; CDR2 reads YYEEEE. The chain's CDR3 is CASSLGQGTNEKLFF. Here the CDR3 DNA reads TGTGCCAGCAGCTTGGGACAGGGAACTAATGAAAAACTGTTTTTT.